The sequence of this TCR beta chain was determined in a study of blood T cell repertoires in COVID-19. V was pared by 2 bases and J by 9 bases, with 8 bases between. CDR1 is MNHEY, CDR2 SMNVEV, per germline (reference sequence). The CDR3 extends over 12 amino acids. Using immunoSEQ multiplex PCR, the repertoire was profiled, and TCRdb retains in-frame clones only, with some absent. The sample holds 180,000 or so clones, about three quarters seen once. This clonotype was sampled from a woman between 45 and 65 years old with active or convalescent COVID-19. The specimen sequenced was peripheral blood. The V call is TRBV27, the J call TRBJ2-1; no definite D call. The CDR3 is CASSLPPGEQFF. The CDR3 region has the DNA TGTGCCAGCAGTTTACCCCCGGGTGAGCAGTTCTTC.